One sample yielded the 7 T cell receptor beta chains listed below, sequenced in a study of blood T cell repertoires in COVID-19. The assay was immunoSEQ multiplex PCR, and TCRdb's table has in-frame clones only and misses some. Of about 75,000 clones listed, 80% to 90% are singletons. Input material: peripheral blood. The receptors here all came from a woman aged 45-59 years with acute or convalescent COVID-19.

The rearrangement joins TRBV4-3 to TRBJ2-1; D not resolved. The CDR3 sequence is 16 residues long. V was trimmed by 0 bases and J by 2 bases, leaving 11 bases between them. Germline CDR1 reads LGHNA; CDR2 reads YSLEER. Written as DNA, the CDR3 is TGCGCCAGCAGCCAAGATCCACTGATTGCCTACAATGAGCAGTTCTTC. As protein: CASSQDPLIAYNEQFF.

The V and J genes are TRBV10-1 and TRBJ2-7; 7 bases match TRBD1. V lost 3 bases, J lost 0 bases, and 5 bases stayed unmatched. There are 15 residues in the CDR3. Germline V gene sequence: CDR1 WNHNN, CDR2 SYGVQD (reference sequence). In DNA form, the CDR3 reads TGCGCCAGCAGTGACCCGGGACAGCTCTCCTACGAGCAGTACTTC. The encoded protein is CASSDPGQLSYEQYF.

The genes are TRBV5-4 and TRBJ1-3; TRBD1 might be the D (5 bases). This CDR3 is 15 amino acids long. Trimming cost V 6 bases and J 0 bases, with 13 bases left between them. CDR1 and CDR2 (germline): SGHNT, YYREEE (reference sequence). The CDR3 protein is CASTGGANSGNTIYF. CDR3 sequence (DNA): TGTGCCAGCACCGGCGGGGCGAACTCTGGAAACACCATATATTTT. The variable domain in full, completed from reference TRBV5-4 and TRBJ1-3, reads ETGVTQSPTHLIKTRGQQVTLRCSSQSGHNTVSWYQQALGQGPQFIFQYYREEENGRGNFPPRFSGLQFPNYSSELNVNALELDDSALYLCASTGGANSGNTIYFGEGSWLTVV.

This chain connects TRBV28 to TRBJ2-3; 10 bases match TRBD1. Losses at the gene ends were 6 bases for V and 3 bases for J; bases not matched to a gene: 9. Germline V gene data show CDR1 as MDHEN and CDR2 as SYDVKM. This CDR3 spans 16 amino acids. CDR3 nucleotides: TGTGCCAGCAGCGCCCCCGGGACAGGGGTGACAGATACGCAGTATTTT. Encoded protein: CASSAPGTGVTDTQYF.

The chain is built from TRBV24-1 and TRBJ1-5, with no clear D. The CDR3 has 13 residues. Deletions cut 7 bases from V and 10 bases from J, with 16 bases between. Germline CDR1 KGHDR, CDR2 SFDVKD. The CDR3: CATSEGPGRPQHF. CDR3 DNA sequence: TGTGCCACCAGCGAGGGCCCGGGGAGACCCCAGCATTTT.

This clone was seen once. The rearrangement uses TRBV5-4 and TRBJ2-1, with a tentative D call TRBD2 (7 bases). The CDR3 covers 16 residues. Trimming pared 4 bases from V and 4 bases from J, leaving 18 bases between. Germline V gene lookup returns CDR1 SGHNT and CDR2 YYREEE (reference sequence). The chain's CDR3 is CASSLRGGLNYNEQFF. CDR3 bases: TGTGCCAGCAGCCTAAGGGGGGGTTTAAATTACAATGAGCAGTTCTTC.

The chain joins TRBV11-2 to TRBJ2-2, with D possibly TRBD1 on 5 matching bases. Trimming shortened V by 5 bases and J by 5 bases, and 12 bases separated the two germline ends. The CDR3 runs 14 residues. Germline CDR1 reads SGHAT; CDR2 reads FQNNGV. Written as DNA, the CDR3 is TGTGCCAGCAGCCCCGTAGGGGAAACCGGGGAGCTGTTTTTT. This gives the protein CASSPVGETGELFF.